This is a list of T cell receptor beta chains from one sample in a study of T cell responses to AZD1222 COVID-19 vaccine. Sequencing was performed with immunoSEQ multiplex PCR; in TCRdb, only in-frame clones are kept and a portion is missing. Of about 92,000 clones listed, roughly 93% are singletons. This specimen consisted of peripheral blood, obtained on day 0 of AZD1222 vaccination. Every receptor here comes from an adult in good health. The CDR3 runs from the conserved cysteine through the conserved F or W. The D gene is left open where the match is weak. Clone size appears in some rows only: once, few, many, or a class for an expanded clone.

>TRBJ1-5|TRBV2|-|-
CASSVYSLQPQHF
TGTGCCAGCAGTGTTTATAGTCTCCAGCCCCAGCATTTT
>TRBJ2-2|TRBV4-3|-|TRBD2
CASRHRSGGGTGELFF
TGCGCCAGCAGACATCGAAGCGGGGGCGGCACCGGGGAGCTGTTTTTT
>TRBJ1-4|TRBV2|-|TRBD1
CASRGDSSTNEKLFF
TGTGCCAGCAGGGGGGACAGCTCAACTAATGAAAAACTGTTTTTT
>TRBJ1-6|TRBV3-1/TRBV3-2|-|TRBD1
CASNLREGASPLHF
TGTGCCAGCAACTTGAGGGAGGGGGCTTCACCCCTCCACTTT
>TRBJ2-7|TRBV19|-|TRBD1
CASSNYGGQGFSEQYF
TGTGCCAGTAGTAACTATGGGGGACAGGGTTTCTCCGAGCAGTACTTC
>TRBJ2-5|TRBV2|-|TRBD2
CASSRDYSQETQYF
TGTGCCAGCAGTCGGGACTATTCCCAAGAGACCCAGTACTTC
>TRBJ1-1|TRBV7-2|-|TRBD1
CASSFGGTGLGSTEAFF
TGTGCCAGCAGCTTTGGAGGGACAGGGCTTGGAAGTACTGAAGCTTTCTTT
>TRBJ2-7|TRBV4-3|-|TRBD2
CASSQAFASGGYEQYF
TGCGCCAGCAGCCAAGCTTTCGCTAGCGGGGGATACGAGCAGTACTTC
>TRBJ2-3|TRBV28|-|-
CASSLGMVDTQYF
TGTGCCAGCAGTTTAGGCATGGTAGATACGCAGTATTTT
>TRBJ1-1|TRBV7-9|-|-
CASRKGGLAEAFF
TGTGCCAGCAGAAAGGGAGGGTTGGCTGAAGCTTTCTTT
>TRBJ2-5|TRBV2|once|-
CASTLWGLEETQYF
TGTGCCAGCACTCTATGGGGTTTGGAAGAGACCCAGTACTTC
>TRBJ1-5|TRBV6-6|-|-
CASSYGGANQPQHF
TGTGCCAGCAGTTACGGGGGGGCCAATCAGCCCCAGCATTTT
>TRBJ2-7|TRBV6-5|few|-
CASSPNLPYEQYF
TGTGCCAGCAGCCCAAATTTACCCTACGAGCAGTACTTC
>TRBJ2-3|TRBV5-4|-|-
CASSLAVSNTDTQYF
TGTGCCAGCAGCTTGGCCGTGTCCAACACAGATACGCAGTATTTT
>TRBJ2-7|TRBV9|-|-
CASSVGWTVQTYEQYF
TGTGCCAGCAGCGTAGGATGGACAGTACAAACCTACGAGCAGTACTTC
>TRBJ1-6|TRBV4-1|-|-
CASSRGNGNSPLHF
TGCGCCAGCAGCCGGGGAAACGGCAATTCACCCCTCCACTTT
>TRBJ2-7|TRBV29-1|-|TRBD1
CSVEVKGTGSYEQYF
TGCAGCGTTGAAGTTAAGGGGACAGGGTCCTACGAGCAGTACTTC
>TRBJ1-3|TRBV5-1|-|-
CASSSPSTGNTIYF
TGCGCCAGCAGCTCCCCAAGTACTGGAAACACCATATATTTT
>TRBJ1-1|TRBV28|-|-
CASSLSQNTEAFF
TGTGCCAGCAGTTTATCGCAGAACACTGAAGCTTTCTTT
>TRBJ2-7|TRBV29-1|-|TRBD2
CSVSSGGSYEQYF
TGCAGCGTCTCTAGCGGGGGGTCGTACGAGCAGTACTTC
>TRBJ1-1|TRBV2|few|TRBD1
CASSTTGVNTEAFF
TGTGCCAGCAGTACGACAGGGGTGAACACTGAAGCTTTCTTT
>TRBJ2-2|TRBV4-2|-|TRBD2
CASSQDSVAGPAKRELFF
TGTGCCAGCAGCCAAGATTCCGTAGCGGGTCCGGCAAAGCGGGAGCTGTTTTTT
>TRBJ1-2|TRBV3-1/TRBV3-2|-|-
CASSPGQGRNYGYTF
TGTGCCAGCAGCCCGGGGCAGGGGCGCAACTATGGCTACACCTTC
>TRBJ2-1|TRBV4-1|-|TRBD2
CASSQVGSLAGSEQFF
TGCGCCAGCAGCCAAGTAGGTTCGCTAGCGGGTAGTGAGCAGTTCTTC
>TRBJ1-6|TRBV2|-|-
CASSGLDSRSSYNSPLHF
TGTGCCAGCAGTGGGCTGGACAGCCGGAGCTCCTATAATTCACCCCTCCACTTT
>TRBJ1-1|TRBV6-5|-|-
CASSSTPNENTEAFF
TGTGCCAGCAGTTCGACCCCTAACGAGAACACTGAAGCTTTCTTT
>TRBJ1-2|TRBV5-1|-|TRBD1
CASSPGTVGYGYTF
TGCGCCAGCAGCCCCGGGACAGTTGGTTATGGCTACACCTTC
>TRBJ1-3|TRBV3-1/TRBV3-2|few|TRBD1
CASSQTTGVGGNTIYF
TGTGCCAGCAGCCAAACCACAGGGGTCGGGGGAAACACCATATATTTT
>TRBJ1-3|TRBV5-6|-|-
CASSSKSSGNTIYF
TGTGCCAGCAGCTCAAAGAGCTCTGGAAACACCATATATTTT
>TRBJ2-7|TRBV5-6|-|-
CASSRLSGEQYF
TGTGCCAGCAGCCGCCTCTCGGGGGAGCAGTACTTC
>TRBJ2-3|TRBV9|-|-
CASSVASKGSTDTQYF
TGTGCCAGCAGCGTAGCTAGCAAGGGTAGCACAGATACGCAGTATTTT